This entry lists 15 T cell receptor beta chains sequenced from one sample in a study of blood T cell repertoires in COVID-19. Libraries were prepared by immunoSEQ multiplex PCR; TCRdb keeps only in-frame clonotypes and omits some of them. This repertoire shows over 80,000 clones, 74% found once; its top ten account for 3.9%. The sequenced sample consisted of peripheral blood. These receptors originate from a man in his 70s with COVID-19, enrolled during active disease.

This clone was seen more than once but under ten times. V and J are TRBV7-9 and TRBJ2-1; the match to TRBD2 covers 9 bases. V shed 4 bases and J 4 bases; nucleotides not matched to a gene: 5. The CDR3 runs 15 residues. Germline CDR1 SEHNR, CDR2 FQNEAQ (reference sequence). CDR3 sequence: CASSSVTSGYNEQFF. The CDR3 bases are TGTGCCAGCAGCTCCGTGACTAGCGGTTACAATGAGCAGTTCTTC. Supplemented by reference TRBV7-9 and TRBJ2-1, the full variable domain reads DTGVSQNPRHKITKRGQNVTFRCDPISEHNRLYWYRQTLGQGPEFLTYFQNEAQLEKSRLLSDRFSAERPKGSFSTLEIQRTEQGDSAMYLCASSSVTSGYNEQFFGPGTRLTVL.

V is TRBV10-3 and J is TRBJ1-5, with D possibly TRBD1 on 5 matching bases. Deletions cut 3 bases from V and 4 bases from J, with 13 bases between. CDR1 is ENHRY and CDR2 is SYGVKD in the germline V gene. This CDR3 spans 15 amino acids. For the CDR3, the DNA is TGTGCCATCAGTGATCAGGGTGTAAGGAATCAGCCCCAGCATTTT. Translation gives CAISDQGVRNQPQHF.

The table lists this clone with many counts. This chain uses TRBV11-2 with TRBJ2-7, with TRBD2 matching over 10 bases. Looked up from germline, CDR1 is SGHAT and CDR2 is FQNNGV. The CDR3 spans 15 residues. The ends lost 4 bases at V and 6 bases at J; junction bases unmatched: 9. Here the CDR3 DNA reads TGTGCCAGCAGCTCCCTTAGCGGGAGGCGAGCCGAGCAGTACTTC. This translates into CASSSLSGRRAEQYF.

CDR3 loop: CASSPRTGGGYGYTF. CDR3 sequence (DNA): TGTGCCAGCAGCCCACGGACAGGGGGCGGCTATGGCTACACCTTC. The chain employs TRBV7-8 and TRBJ1-2; 11 bases fit TRBD1. CDR3 length: 15 amino acids. Germline assignment: CDR1 SGHVS and CDR2 FQNEAQ. The V gene end was trimmed by 5 bases and the J gene end by 4 bases; junction bases not matched to a gene: 6.

This chain uses TRBV6-2 or TRBV6-3 with TRBJ1-1; D might be TRBD1 (6 bases). V gave up 4 bases and J gave up 1 base, with 7 bases separating them. CDR3 length: 13 amino acids. Per the germline V gene, CDR1 is MNHEY and CDR2 is SVGEGT. CDR3 nucleotides: TGTGCCAGCAGTTGGGGACAGAACACTGAAGCTTTCTTT. Amino acids: CASSWGQNTEAFF.

This clone was counted a single time. The chain uses TRBV28 and TRBJ2-1; a weak D match, TRBD2 (7 bases). Germline CDR1 reads MDHEN; CDR2 reads SYDVKM. This CDR3 is built from 12 residues. V was clipped by 8 bases and J by 8 bases, with 13 bases between them. The DNA for the CDR3 is TGTGCCAGCGCAAGGGGGGGGCATGAGCAGTTCTTC. Translated, it gives CASARGGHEQFF.

V and J are TRBV4-1 and TRBJ2-7; D possibly corresponds to TRBD2 (5 bases). Germline lookup yields CDR1 MGHRA and CDR2 YSYEKL. The V end lost 4 bases, the J end lost 2 bases, and 15 bases lay between the germline ends. CDR3 length: 15 amino acids. The DNA of the CDR3 is TGCGCCAGCAGCCGAGCGGCGACAACCCCCTACGAGCAGTACTTC. It specifies CASSRAATTPYEQYF.

The rearrangement links TRBV25-1 to TRBJ2-3; 13 bases fit TRBD2. Germline loops: CDR1 MGHDK, CDR2 SYGVNS. The CDR3 runs to 16 residues. The V and J ends lost 5 bases and 7 bases, in that order; junction bases with no gene match: 9. In DNA, the CDR3 is TGTGCCAGCAGTCCCCCGGGACTAGCGGGATTCAATACGCAGTATTTT. Translating gives CASSPPGLAGFNTQYF.

The V and J genes are TRBV15 and TRBJ2-5, with D hard to call. Looked up from germline, CDR1 is LNHNV and CDR2 is YYDKDF (reference sequence). The CDR3 is 14 amino acids. V was pared by 0 bases and J by 5 bases, with 10 bases between. The CDR3 region is CATSRDKQWETQYF. The CDR3 coding sequence is TGTGCCACCAGCAGAGATAAACAGTGGGAGACCCAGTACTTC.

This chain joins TRBV7-8 and TRBJ1-1; possible D gene TRBD1, 6 bases. Germline loops: CDR1 SGHVS, CDR2 FQNEAQ. CDR3 length equals 13 residues. The germline V and J ends were trimmed by 9 bases and 0 bases, with 11 bases remaining between them. CDR3 in amino acids: CASTGGMNTEAFF. The DNA of the CDR3 is TGTGCCAGTACGGGGGGCATGAACACTGAAGCTTTCTTT.

The gene calls are TRBV5-8 and TRBJ2-2, with D possibly TRBD2 on 5 matching bases. Per germline, CDR1 SGHTS and CDR2 YDEGEE. This CDR3 contains 13 residues. Trimming stripped 4 bases from V and 4 bases from J, with 8 bases between. The DNA for the CDR3 is TGTGCCAGCAGCAGAGGGTTCACCGGGGAGCTGTTTTTT. Its protein is CASSRGFTGELFF.

The V gene is TRBV3-1 (or the pseudogene TRBV3-2), the J gene TRBJ1-5; 8 bases are a match to TRBD1. Germline-derived CDR1 and CDR2 are LGHDT and YNNKEL (reference sequence). The CDR3 consists of 19 residues. The V and J ends lost 1 base and 3 bases, in that order; junction bases with no gene match: 14. The CDR3 nucleotides read TGTGCCAGCAGCCAAGGACCCCCGAATACAGGGGGACCCAATCAGCCCCAGCATTTT. Its protein product is CASSQGPPNTGGPNQPQHF.

This clone was picked up many times. The chain combines TRBV28 with TRBJ2-7; 7 nucleotides align to TRBD2. The CDR3 extends over 14 amino acids. The junction had 11 bases not matched to a gene; V was cut back by 7 bases and J by 5 bases. Per the germline V gene, CDR1 is MDHEN and CDR2 is SYDVKM. The DNA of the CDR3 is TGTGCCAGCACTCTGGGAGGTGGGAGGGACGAGCAGTACTTC. It specifies CASTLGGGRDEQYF.

V and J are TRBV6-5 and TRBJ2-7; D possibly corresponds to TRBD2 (7 bases). CDR1 MNHEY and CDR2 SVGAGI come from the germline V gene. The CDR3 length is 14 residues. V was cut by 7 bases and J by 4 bases, with 17 bases left in between. CDR3 amino acids: CASNQQGGGYEQYF. The CDR3 nucleotides read TGTGCCAGCAACCAACAGGGAGGGGGGTACGAGCAGTACTTC.

V usage is TRBV9 and J usage is TRBJ1-2; D is perhaps TRBD1 (6 bases). CDR3 length: 15 residues. The ends were cut back, 4 bases at V and 7 bases at J, with 20 bases in the middle. Per germline, CDR1 SGDLS and CDR2 YYNGEE. DNA of the CDR3: TGTGCCAGCAGCACGCTACAGGGAGGGATAGGTGGCTACACCTTC. Amino acid sequence: CASSTLQGGIGGYTF. Full variable domain (outside the CDR3, taken from reference TRBV9 and TRBJ1-2): DSGVTQTPKHLITATGQRVTLRCSPRSGDLSVYWYQQSLDQGLQFLIQYYNGEERAKGNILERFSAQQFPDLHSELNLSSLELGDSALYFCASSTLQGGIGGYTFGSGTRLTVV.